The 15 T cell receptor beta chains presented below share a single source sample, sequenced in a study of T cell repertoires in cytomegalovirus infection. One entry per CDR3 protein results from TCRdb running MiXCR on the reads. The sample gives about 140,000 distinct CDR3 sequences, about 6.5% of which show up once; about 20% is in the top ten. The sequencing sample was made of PBMCs. The receptors derive from a human donor in good health (CMV status not recorded). Some clones in this sample may be carry-over from other donors' samples.

This clonotype came up many times. The V call is TRBV14, the J call TRBJ1-2; possible D gene TRBD1, 6 bases. The V end lost 1 base, the J end lost 4 bases, and 13 bases lay between the germline ends. Per the germline V gene, CDR1 is SGHDN and CDR2 is FVKESK. The CDR3 covers 15 residues. CDR3 in DNA: TGTGCCAGCAGCCAAGGGCAGGGGCGAAGCTATGGCTACACCTTC. Its protein product is CASSQGQGRSYGYTF. Supplemented by reference TRBV14 and TRBJ1-2, the full variable domain reads EAGVTQFPSHSVIEKGQTVTLRCDPISGHDNLYWYRRVMGKEIKFLLHFVKESKQDESGMPNNRFLAERTGGTYSTLKVQPAELEDSGVYFCASSQGQGRSYGYTFGSGTRLTVV.

This clonotype was seen repeatedly, ten times or more. V and J are TRBV7-2 and TRBJ1-2, with TRBD1 as a possible D gene (6 bases). CDR3 length equals 14 residues. Germline V gene data show CDR1 as SGHTA and CDR2 as FQGNSA. The V and J ends lost 5 bases and 7 bases respectively, with 17 bases between them. In DNA, the CDR3 is TGTGCCAGCAGCACGGGGGCAGGGGCTGGTGGCTACACCTTC. This codes for CASSTGAGAGGYTF.

Only a few counts were recorded for this clonotype. V usage is TRBV2 and J usage is TRBJ2-1; either TRBD1 or TRBD2 may fit D (5 bases each). CDR1 is SNHLY, CDR2 FYNNEI, per germline. V shed 4 bases and J shed 6 bases, with 16 bases lying between them. This CDR3 spans 15 amino acids. The CDR3 DNA follows: TGTGCCAGCAGTGTAGGTGGGGGTGGGGGCAATGAGCAGTTCTTC. This translates into CASSVGGGGGNEQFF.

This clonotype was seen repeatedly, ten times or more. The genes are TRBV11-2 and TRBJ2-3; either TRBD1 or TRBD2 may supply D (6 bases each). This CDR3 spans 15 amino acids. V shed 3 bases and J shed 0 bases, with 10 bases lying between them. CDR1 and CDR2 (germline): SGHAT, FQNNGV. As DNA, the CDR3 is TGTGCCAGCAGCTTGGCGGGACAAAGCACAGATACGCAGTATTTT. Amino acids: CASSLAGQSTDTQYF.

This clonotype showed up many times. V is TRBV7-9 and J is TRBJ1-5, with D maybe TRBD1 (6 bases). V lost 5 bases and J lost 5, with 19 bases in between. Germline-derived CDR1 and CDR2 are SEHNR and FQNEAQ (reference sequence). The CDR3 is made up of 16 amino acids. CDR3 protein: CASSPREGGPDQPQHF. The CDR3 coding sequence is TGTGCCAGCAGCCCCCGGGAGGGGGGCCCGGATCAGCCCCAGCATTTT. The full variable domain, its missing parts supplied by reference TRBV7-9 and TRBJ1-5, is DTGVSQNPRHKITKRGQNVTFRCDPISEHNRLYWYRQTLGQGPEFLTYFQNEAQLEKSRLLSDRFSAERPKGSFSTLEIQRTEQGDSAMYLCASSPREGGPDQPQHFGDGTRLSIL.

This clonotype was detected a few times. The chain joins TRBV11-2 to TRBJ2-1; D is undetermined. The CDR3 consists of 14 residues. Germline V gives CDR1 SGHAT, CDR2 FQNNGV. The V gene lost 5 bases and the J gene lost 2 bases, with 10 bases spanning the gap. Here the CDR3 DNA reads TGTGCCAGCAGCCTCGATGCAACCTACAATGAGCAGTTCTTC. Translated: CASSLDATYNEQFF.

The chain links TRBV28 to TRBJ2-7, with 7 nucleotides matching TRBD2. The trim removed 3 bases at V and 5 bases at J, leaving 13 bases unmatched. Germline CDR1 reads MDHEN; CDR2 reads SYDVKM. The CDR3 contains 16 residues. In DNA form, the CDR3 reads TGTGCCAGCAGTTTCCTTTCGACTAGCTTAGCCCACGAGCAGTACTTC. Encoded protein: CASSFLSTSLAHEQYF.

This clonotype was picked up many times. The chain combines TRBV27 with TRBJ2-1, with D unresolved. Trimming stripped 2 bases from V and 9 bases from J, with 11 bases between. CDR3 length: 13 residues. Looked up from germline, CDR1 is MNHEY and CDR2 is SMNVEV (reference sequence). The CDR3 loop reads CASSLKRVGEQFF. As DNA, the CDR3 is TGTGCCAGCAGTTTAAAGCGCGTCGGTGAGCAGTTCTTC.

This clonotype has at least ten counts. The rearrangement joins TRBV5-4 to TRBJ2-3; 13 bases match TRBD2. From germline, CDR1 is SGHNT and CDR2 YYREEE (reference sequence). After removal of 3 bases from V and 8 bases from J, the junction contained 15 bases not matched to a gene. CDR3 length equals 18 residues. CDR3 in DNA: TGTGCCAGCAGCTCTATACTAGCGGGGGGGCCTCTTACGCCTACGCAGTATTTT. Translated, it gives CASSSILAGGPLTPTQYF.

As to this clonotype: One end of the junction varies from germline; a read error may be responsible. The chain couples TRBV28 to TRBJ1-2; no reliable D call. The CDR3 totals 13 residues. Looked up from germline, CDR1 is MDHEN and CDR2 is SYDVKM. DNA for the CDR3: TGTGCCAACAGTTCACGGTGGGGCTATGGCTACACCTTC. Its translation is CANSSRWGYGYTF.

This clonotype was recorded at least ten times. This rearrangement joins TRBV24-1 to TRBJ1-1; D might be TRBD1 (5 bases). Germline V lookup: CDR1 KGHDR, CDR2 SFDVKD. The V end lost 7 bases, the J end lost 5 bases, and 25 bases lay between the germline ends. The CDR3 runs 17 residues. The CDR3 nucleotides are TGTGCCACCAGGAGTAAGCCGAGGTGGGGTAGGGGTACTGAAGCTTTCTTT. Translated: CATRSKPRWGRGTEAFF.

V and J are TRBV7-9 and TRBJ2-1, with D uncertain. The V and J ends lost 1 base and 7 bases respectively, with 8 bases between them. Germline V CDR1 and CDR2: SEHNR, FQNEAQ (reference sequence). There are 13 residues in the CDR3. The CDR3 loop reads CASSLGVTNEQFF. The CDR3 nucleotides read TGTGCCAGCAGCTTAGGGGTAACAAATGAGCAGTTCTTC.

In its sample, this clonotype was seen many times. The chain recombines TRBV7-2 with TRBJ1-5, with 7 positions matching TRBD1. CDR1 and CDR2 (germline): SGHTA, FQGNSA. The CDR3 is made up of 14 amino acids. J gave up 7 bases and V 5 bases, and 8 bases lay outside the gene matches. The CDR3 sequence: CASSPRQGTQPQHF. As DNA, the CDR3 is TGTGCCAGCAGCCCTAGACAGGGAACCCAGCCCCAGCATTTT.

This chain uses TRBV7-8 with TRBJ1-2; D is undetermined. V lost 0 bases, J lost 5 bases, and 13 bases lay in between. The germline V gene has CDR1 SGHVS and CDR2 FQNEAQ. This CDR3 is 15 amino acids long. This chain's CDR3 is CASSLASGFFYGYTF. As DNA, the CDR3 is TGTGCCAGCAGCTTAGCGAGTGGATTTTTTTATGGCTACACCTTC.

V gene TRBV29-1 combines with J gene TRBJ2-5, with TRBD1 matching 9 bases. Looked up from germline, CDR1 is SQVTM and CDR2 is ANQGSEA. V was pared by 7 bases and J by 1 base, with 4 bases of the junction left unmatched. The CDR3 has 13 amino acids. CDR3 coding DNA: TGCAGCGCCGACAGGGGGGCCCAAGAGACCCAGTACTTC. As protein: CSADRGAQETQYF. Using reference TRBV29-1 and TRBJ2-5 for the parts outside the CDR3, the full variable domain is SAVISQKPSRDICQRGTSLTIQCQVDSQVTMMFWYRQQPGQSLTLIATANQGSEATYESGFVIDKFPISRPNLTFSTLTVSNMSPEDSSIYLCSADRGAQETQYFGPGTRLLVL.